This T cell receptor beta chain was documented in a study of CXCR3-negative and CXCR3-positive naive CD8 T cells. Study-wide points: Both of the naive subsets showed about the same high diversity, but memory CD8+ cells had much less.

5' RACE with UMI labels generated the TRB cDNA libraries. From the 5' RACE reads, TCRdb lists one entry per CDR3 protein and no DNA. The sample has 150,000 or so distinct CDR3 sequences. Notes on this clonotype: Its antigen remains unidentified.

In triplicate, each CD8+ T cell subset was sorted at under 350,000 cells per replicate. CD45RO-CCR7+CD27+CD95- cells counted as naive CD8+ T cells. Germline V gene sequence: CDR1 LGHNT, CDR2 FRNRAP. This CDR3 has 17 amino acids. The TCR originated in a human donor in good health. Some clones in this sample may be carry-over from other donors' samples. Sequenced: naive CXCR3- CD8+ T cells from blood. The subset: CD45RO-CCR7+CD27+CD95- naive CD8+ T cells lacking CXCR3 (TNR3-). The chain links TRBV12-5 to TRBJ2-1; the TRBD2 assignment by TCRdb is unverifiable without DNA. CDR3 region: CASGLPSGRAPYNEQFF. Full variable domain (rest looked up from reference TRBV12-5 and TRBJ2-1): DARVTQTPRHKVTEMGQEVTMRCQPILGHNTVFWYRQTMMQGLELLAYFRNRAPLDDSGMPKDRFSAEMPDATLATLKIQPSEPRDSAVYFCASGLPSGRAPYNEQFFGPGTRLTVL.